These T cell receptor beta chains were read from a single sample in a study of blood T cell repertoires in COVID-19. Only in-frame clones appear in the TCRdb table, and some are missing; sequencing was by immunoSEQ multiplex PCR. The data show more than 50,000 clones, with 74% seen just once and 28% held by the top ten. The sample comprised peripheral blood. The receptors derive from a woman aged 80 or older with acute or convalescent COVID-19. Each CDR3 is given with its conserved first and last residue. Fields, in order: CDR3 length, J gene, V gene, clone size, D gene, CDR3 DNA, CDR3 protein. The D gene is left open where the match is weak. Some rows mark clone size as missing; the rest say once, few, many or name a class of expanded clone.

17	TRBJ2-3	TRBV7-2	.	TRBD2	TGTGCCAGCAGCCTCGGGACTAGCGGAAGTCAGGGAGATACGCAGTATTTT	CASSLGTSGSQGDTQYF
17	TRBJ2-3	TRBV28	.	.	TGTGCCAGCAGTTCCCTGGTGGGGAGGGGGAGCACAGATACGCAGTATTTT	CASSSLVGRGSTDTQYF
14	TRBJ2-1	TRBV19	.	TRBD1	TGTGCCAGTAGGCCCGGGACAGTCGTTAATGAGCAGTTCTTC	CASRPGTVVNEQFF
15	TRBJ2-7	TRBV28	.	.	TGTGCCAGCAGTACCACGGGCCGGGGCTCCTACGAGCAGTACTTC	CASSTTGRGSYEQYF
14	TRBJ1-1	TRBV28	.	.	TGTGCCAGCAGTTTCCGGGGAATAGACACTGAAGCTTTCTTT	CASSFRGIDTEAFF
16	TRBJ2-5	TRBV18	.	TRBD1	TGTGCCAGCTCACCCCGGGCAGGGGGCGATGGAGAGACCCAGTACTTC	CASSPRAGGDGETQYF
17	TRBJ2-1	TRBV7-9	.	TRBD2	TGTGCCAGCAGATCTAACTCGGGAGGAAAGTCCTACAATGAGCAGTTCTTC	CASRSNSGGKSYNEQFF
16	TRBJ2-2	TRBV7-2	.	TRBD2	TGTGCCAGCAGCTTTCCTACTAGCGGGGGAGGCGGGGAGCTGTTTTTT	CASSFPTSGGGGELFF
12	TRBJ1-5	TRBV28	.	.	TGTGCCAGCAGTTTACCGGGTCAGCCCCAGCATTTT	CASSLPGQPQHF
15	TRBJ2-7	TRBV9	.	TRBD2	TGTGCCAGCAGCGCCCTGAATGGACTAGCGACCGAGCAGTACTTC	CASSALNGLATEQYF
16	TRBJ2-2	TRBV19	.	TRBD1	TGTGCCAGTAGCCCAACAGGGGAGCGGAACACCGGGGAGCTGTTTTTT	CASSPTGERNTGELFF
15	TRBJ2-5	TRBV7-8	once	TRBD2	TGTGCCAGCAGCTTCGGGACTAGCGGACAAGAGACCCAGTACTTC	CASSFGTSGQETQYF
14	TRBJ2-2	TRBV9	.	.	TGTGCCAGCAGCGTTCAGGGGAGCACCGGGGAGCTGTTTTTT	CASSVQGSTGELFF
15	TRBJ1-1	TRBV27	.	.	TGTGCCAGTTTAGGGACACGTGGCCGGGACACTGAAGCTTTCTTT	CASLGTRGRDTEAFF
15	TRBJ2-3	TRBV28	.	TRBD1	TGTGCCAGCAGTTTACAGGGGGCGTCGGGAGATACGCAGTATTTT	CASSLQGASGDTQYF
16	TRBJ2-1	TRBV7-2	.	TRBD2	TGTGCCAGCAGCTCAGAAGGACTAGCGGGAGGGCTTGAGCAGTTCTTC	CASSSEGLAGGLEQFF
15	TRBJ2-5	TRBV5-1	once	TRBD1	TGCGCCAGCAGCACTGGACAGGGGGCTTGGGAGACCCAGTACTTC	CASSTGQGAWETQYF
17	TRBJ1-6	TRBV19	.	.	TGTGCCAGTAGGAGGGACGGCGGGGGTATCGGTAATTCACCCCTCCACTTT	CASRRDGGGIGNSPLHF
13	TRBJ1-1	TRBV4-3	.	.	TGCGCCAGCAGCCAAGACAAGAACACTGAAGCTTTCTTT	CASSQDKNTEAFF
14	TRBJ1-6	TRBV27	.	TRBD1	TGTGCCAGCAGTTTCCACAGGGGAAATTCACCCCTCCACTTT	CASSFHRGNSPLHF
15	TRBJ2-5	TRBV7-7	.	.	TGTGCCAGCAGCTTAGGTGGGACTCCCCAAGAGACCCAGTACTTC	CASSLGGTPQETQYF
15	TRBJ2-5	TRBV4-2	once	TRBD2	TGTGCCAGCAGCCGCGGGAGGGCCGTCTGGGAGACCCAGTACTTC	CASSRGRAVWETQYF
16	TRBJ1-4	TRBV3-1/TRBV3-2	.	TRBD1	TGTGCCAGCAGCCAGGAGGGGGCAGGGTGGAATGAAAAACTGTTTTTT	CASSQEGAGWNEKLFF
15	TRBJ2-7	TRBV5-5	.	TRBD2	TGTGCCAGCAGCTCGATAGCGGGATCGGGCCACGAGCAGTACTTC	CASSSIAGSGHEQYF
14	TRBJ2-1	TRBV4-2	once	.	TGTGCCAGCAGCCAAGATCTTAGCGTCAATGAGCAGTTCTTC	CASSQDLSVNEQFF
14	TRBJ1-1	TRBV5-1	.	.	TGCGCCAGCAGCTTGGATCCGTTAAACACTGAAGCTTTCTTT	CASSLDPLNTEAFF
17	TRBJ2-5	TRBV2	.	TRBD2	TGTGCCAGCTCTTCCCTGGGACTAGCGGGAGTACAAGAGACCCAGTACTTC	CASSSLGLAGVQETQYF
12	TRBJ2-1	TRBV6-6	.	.	TGTGCCAGCAGCCTTCCTGAGGCTGGGCAGTTCTTC	CASSLPEAGQFF
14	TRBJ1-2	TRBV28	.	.	TGTGCCAGCAGGCACCCGACAGTAGGTGCTGGCTACACCTTC	CASRHPTVGAGYTF
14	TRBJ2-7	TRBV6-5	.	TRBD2	TGTGCCAGCAGACCTAGCGGGAGGCCCTACGAGCAGTACTTC	CASRPSGRPYEQYF
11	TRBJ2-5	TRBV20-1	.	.	TGCAGTGCGCAGAACCAAGAGACCCAGTACTTC	CSAQNQETQYF
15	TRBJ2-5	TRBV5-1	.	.	TGCGCCAGCAGCTTGGTCGCCGGCCAGAGGAAGACCCAGTACTTC	CASSLVAGQRKTQYF
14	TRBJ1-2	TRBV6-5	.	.	TGTGCCAGCAGTTCTCGTATCAGCACTATGGGCTACACCTTC	CASSSRISTMGYTF
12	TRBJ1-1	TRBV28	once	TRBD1	TGTGCCAGCAGCGGACAGGTCAGTGAAGCTTTCTTT	CASSGQVSEAFF
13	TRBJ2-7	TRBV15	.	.	TGTGCCACCAGCAGAGGACACGACTACGAGCAGTACTTC	CATSRGHDYEQYF